Sequencing of this T cell receptor beta chain was carried out in a study of T cell changes during pregnancy in multiple sclerosis. V dropped 5 bases and J dropped 3 bases, with 14 bases sitting between them. This CDR3 region has 15 residues. CDR1 is LNHDA and CDR2 is SQIVND in the germline V gene (reference sequence). This table comes from immunoSEQ multiplex PCR, and its TCRdb copy is limited to in-frame clones, with some not included. The profile covers roughly 100,000 clones, with 85% to 95% appearing a single time and around 0.84% taken by the ten largest. The TCR was taken from a female donor with multiple sclerosis, enrolled in a pregnancy study. The sequencing here drew on peripheral blood, taken after pregnancy. J is TRBJ2-1 and V is TRBV19; weak D call: TRBD2 (5 bases). The CDR3 loop reads CASSEDLWGYNEQFF. The CDR3 DNA is TGTGCCAGTAGTGAGGACTTGTGGGGCTACAATGAGCAGTTCTTC.